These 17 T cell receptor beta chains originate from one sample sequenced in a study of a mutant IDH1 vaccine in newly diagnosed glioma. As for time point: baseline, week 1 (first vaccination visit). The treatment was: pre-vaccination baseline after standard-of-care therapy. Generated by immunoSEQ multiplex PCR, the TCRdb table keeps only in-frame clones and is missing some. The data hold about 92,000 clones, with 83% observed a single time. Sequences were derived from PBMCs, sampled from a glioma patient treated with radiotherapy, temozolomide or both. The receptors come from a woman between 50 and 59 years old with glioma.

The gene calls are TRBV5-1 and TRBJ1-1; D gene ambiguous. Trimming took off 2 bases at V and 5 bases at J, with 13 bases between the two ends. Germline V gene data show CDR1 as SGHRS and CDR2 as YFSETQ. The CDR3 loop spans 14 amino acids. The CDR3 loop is CASSLGGGGTEAFF. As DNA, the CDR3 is TGCGCCAGCAGCTTAGGCGGAGGAGGTACTGAAGCTTTCTTT.

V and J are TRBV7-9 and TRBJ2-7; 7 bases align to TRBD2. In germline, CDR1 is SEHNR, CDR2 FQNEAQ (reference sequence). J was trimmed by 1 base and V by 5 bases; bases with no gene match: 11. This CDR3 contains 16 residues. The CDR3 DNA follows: TGTGCCAGCAGCCGATGGGAGGGAGTCGGGTCCTACGAGCAGTACTTC. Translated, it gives CASSRWEGVGSYEQYF.

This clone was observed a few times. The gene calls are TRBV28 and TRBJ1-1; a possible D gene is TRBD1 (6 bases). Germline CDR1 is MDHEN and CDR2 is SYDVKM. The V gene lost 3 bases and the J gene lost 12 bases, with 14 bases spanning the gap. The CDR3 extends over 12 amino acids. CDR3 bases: TGTGCCAGCAGTTTTCACAGGGCGATATCTTTCTTT. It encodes CASSFHRAISFF.

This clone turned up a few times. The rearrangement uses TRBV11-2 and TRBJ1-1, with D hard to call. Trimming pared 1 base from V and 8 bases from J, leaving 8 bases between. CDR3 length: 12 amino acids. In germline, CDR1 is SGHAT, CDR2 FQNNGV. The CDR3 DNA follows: TGTGCCAGCAGCTTAGTTAGCTTAGAAGCTTTCTTT. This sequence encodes CASSLVSLEAFF.

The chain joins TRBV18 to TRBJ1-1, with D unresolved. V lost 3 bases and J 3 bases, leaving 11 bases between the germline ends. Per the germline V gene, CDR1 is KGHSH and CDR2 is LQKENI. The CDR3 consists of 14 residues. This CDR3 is CASSPYTPDTEAFF. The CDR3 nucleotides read TGTGCCAGCTCACCTTACACCCCGGACACTGAAGCTTTCTTT.

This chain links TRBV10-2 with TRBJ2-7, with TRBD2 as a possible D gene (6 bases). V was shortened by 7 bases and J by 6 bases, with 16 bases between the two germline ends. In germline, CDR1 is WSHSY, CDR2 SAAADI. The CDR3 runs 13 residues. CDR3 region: CASNPGLLGEQYF. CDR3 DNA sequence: TGCGCCAGCAATCCGGGACTCCTCGGCGAGCAGTACTTC.

CDR3 region: CASSPPKTPGGNQPQHF. The CDR3 DNA sequence: TGTGCCAGCTCACCACCTAAGACCCCTGGAGGCAATCAGCCCCAGCATTTT. This chain uses TRBV18 with TRBJ1-5; D not certain. With 0 bases removed from V and 2 bases from J, the gap between germline ends came to 14 bases. Germline V gene data show CDR1 as KGHSH and CDR2 as LQKENI. The CDR3 has 17 amino acids.

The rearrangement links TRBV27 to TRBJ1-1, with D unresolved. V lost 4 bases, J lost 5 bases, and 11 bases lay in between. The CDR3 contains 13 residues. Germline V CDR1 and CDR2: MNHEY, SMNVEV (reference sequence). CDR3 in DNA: TGTGCCAGCAGTTCCCTGATGAGGACTGAAGCTTTCTTT. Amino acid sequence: CASSSLMRTEAFF.

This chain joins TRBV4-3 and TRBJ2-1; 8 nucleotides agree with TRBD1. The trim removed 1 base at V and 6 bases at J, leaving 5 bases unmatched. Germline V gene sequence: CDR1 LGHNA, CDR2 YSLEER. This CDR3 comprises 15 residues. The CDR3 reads CASSQAGTGPNEQFF. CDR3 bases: TGCGCCAGCAGCCAAGCCGGGACAGGTCCCAATGAGCAGTTCTTC.

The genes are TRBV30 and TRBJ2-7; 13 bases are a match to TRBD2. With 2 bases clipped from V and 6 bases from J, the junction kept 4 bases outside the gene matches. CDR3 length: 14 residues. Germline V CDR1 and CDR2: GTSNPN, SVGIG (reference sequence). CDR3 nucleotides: TGTGCCTGGAGTATCGGACTAGCGGGGGTCGAGCAGTACTTC. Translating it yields CAWSIGLAGVEQYF.

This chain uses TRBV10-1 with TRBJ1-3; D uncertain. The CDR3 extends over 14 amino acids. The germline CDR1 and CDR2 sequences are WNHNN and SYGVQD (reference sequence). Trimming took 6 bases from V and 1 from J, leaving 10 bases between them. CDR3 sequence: CASRQSSSGNTIYF. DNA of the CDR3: TGCGCCAGCAGACAATCGTCATCTGGAAACACCATATATTTT.

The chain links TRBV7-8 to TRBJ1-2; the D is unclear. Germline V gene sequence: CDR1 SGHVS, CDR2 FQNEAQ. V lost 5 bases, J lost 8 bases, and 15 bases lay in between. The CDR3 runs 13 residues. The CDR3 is CASSRTVIWGYTF. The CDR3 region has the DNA TGTGCCAGCAGCCGAACAGTGATCTGGGGCTACACCTTC.

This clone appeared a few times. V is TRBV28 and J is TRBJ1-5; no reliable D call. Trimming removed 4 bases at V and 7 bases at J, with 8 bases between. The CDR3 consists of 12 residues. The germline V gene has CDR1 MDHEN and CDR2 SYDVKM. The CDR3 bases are TGTGCCAGCAGTTCTCAGTACCAGCCCCAGCATTTT. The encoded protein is CASSSQYQPQHF.

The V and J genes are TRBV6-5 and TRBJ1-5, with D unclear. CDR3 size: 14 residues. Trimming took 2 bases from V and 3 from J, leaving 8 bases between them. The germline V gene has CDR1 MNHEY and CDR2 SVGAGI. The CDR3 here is CASSYRHPNQPQHF. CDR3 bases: TGTGCCAGCAGTTACAGACACCCCAATCAGCCCCAGCATTTT.

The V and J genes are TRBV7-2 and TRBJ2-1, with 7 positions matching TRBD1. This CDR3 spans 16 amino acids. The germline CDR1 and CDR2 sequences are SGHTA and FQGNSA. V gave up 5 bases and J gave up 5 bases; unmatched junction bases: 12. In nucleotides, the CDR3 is TGTGCCAGCAGCCCGACAGGGACCCAGGTCAACAATGAGCAGTTCTTC. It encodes CASSPTGTQVNNEQFF.

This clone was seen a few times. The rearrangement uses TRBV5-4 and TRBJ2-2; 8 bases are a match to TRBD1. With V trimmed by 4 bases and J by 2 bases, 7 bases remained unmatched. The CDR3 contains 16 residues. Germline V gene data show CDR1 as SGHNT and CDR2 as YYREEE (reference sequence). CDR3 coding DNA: TGTGCCAGCAGCCCTCGGGACAGGCTCAACACCGGGGAGCTGTTTTTT. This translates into CASSPRDRLNTGELFF.

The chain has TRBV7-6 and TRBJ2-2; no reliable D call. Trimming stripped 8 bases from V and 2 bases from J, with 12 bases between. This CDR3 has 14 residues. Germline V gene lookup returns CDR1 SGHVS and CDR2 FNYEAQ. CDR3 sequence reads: CASGHNVNTGELFF. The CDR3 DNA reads TGTGCCAGCGGCCACAACGTCAACACCGGGGAGCTGTTTTTT.